A selection of T cell receptor beta chains follows, all from one sample in a study of beta chain features in type 1 diabetes. TCRdb keeps only in-frame clones here, not all; method: immunoSEQ multiplex PCR. The table includes about 52,000 clones, roughly 39% detected once. Sequenced: Tregs from blood. These TCRs come from a man between 25 and 39 years old with type 1 diabetes. The conserved cysteine and the conserved F or W are not part of the CDR3 here.

>TRBJ2-4|TRBV6-5
ASSYSGGTKNIQY
>TRBJ2-5|TRBV7-8
ASSYGTGRETQY
>TRBJ1-6|TRBV7-9
ASSLGAPPSPLH
>TRBJ2-2|TRBV4-3
ASSQEGTLNTGELF
>TRBJ2-1|TRBV2
ASGGGREQF
>TRBJ2-2|TRBV14
ASSLFPGQGARIGELF
>TRBJ2-2|TRBV15
ATSRPSREGTGELF
>TRBJ2-1|TRBV14
ASSHRDYKF
>TRBJ2-7|TRBV25-1
ASSESTGLYEQY
>TRBJ2-3|TRBV18
ASSYSAGGTADTQY
>.|TRBV27
ASSSPTSGRAEQY
>TRBJ2-1|TRBV2
ATLGALQLVNEQF
>TRBJ2-4|TRBV2
ASSDRGNIQY
>TRBJ2-7|TRBV27
ASSRSGTGIYEQY
>TRBJ2-1|TRBV13
ASSLWRDDSYNEQF
>TRBJ2-7|TRBV6-5
ASSRGYEQY
>.|TRBV7-2
ASSPALAGVSEQY
>.|TRBV28
ASSLGTGRPYEQY
>TRBJ2-3|TRBV4-2
ASSQDTAADTQY